Listed here are 3 T cell receptor beta chains from one sample, sequenced in a study of memory CD8 T cells in hepatitis C reinfection. TCRdb's copy holds only in-frame clones and misses some; the assay was immunoSEQ multiplex PCR. This sample has under 50,000 clones, with roughly 90% found just once. Time point noted: peak reinfection, 3 to 8 weeks after reinfection detection. The sorted cells went straight to TCR sequencing with no prior in vitro expansion. Source material: naive CD8+ T cells sorted from blood. Source of these receptors: a man younger than 30 with hepatitis C virus infection.

This clone has a handful of counts. J is TRBJ1-1 and V is TRBV6-5; 8 bases line up with TRBD1. Trimming at V came to 2 bases and at J to 5 bases, leaving 1 base not matched to a gene. The CDR3 extends over 13 amino acids. The germline CDR1 and CDR2 sequences are MNHEY and SVGAGI. CDR3 amino acids: CASSYTGGTEAFF. In DNA form, the CDR3 reads TGTGCCAGCAGTTACACAGGGGGGACTGAAGCTTTCTTT.

In its sample, this clone was seen once. This chain connects TRBV5-6 to TRBJ1-1; 10 bases line up with TRBD1. The V gene end was trimmed by 4 bases and the J gene end by 0 bases; junction bases not matched to a gene: 6. CDR3 length equals 16 residues. CDR1 is SGHDT and CDR2 is YYEEEE in the germline V gene. CDR3 coding DNA: TGTGCCAGCAGCCCTCGGACAGGGGGGTTGAACACTGAAGCTTTCTTT. Residues: CASSPRTGGLNTEAFF.

The chain has TRBV4-2 and TRBJ2-2; tentative D call: TRBD2 (5 bases). The CDR3 is made up of 17 amino acids. Germline CDR1 and CDR2: LGHNA and YNFKEQ. The V end was cut by 0 bases, the J end by 4 bases, with 15 bases between. The DNA of the CDR3 is TGTGCCAGCAGCCAAGAAGATGGGCTGGCGGGCACCGGGGAGCTGTTTTTT. The encoded protein is CASSQEDGLAGTGELFF.